The text below deals with one T cell receptor beta chain. What it recognizes is unknown. One end of the junction varies from germline; a read error may be responsible. TCRdb analysed the reads with MiXCR anew, one entry per CDR3 protein. The table records a few hundred thousand distinct CDR3 sequences, around 40% of them present only once. The V gene's germline CDR1 is MGHRA and CDR2 YSYEKL. This CDR3 is built from 18 residues. This sample was included in a study of T cell repertoires in cytomegalovirus infection. Across the whole study: Use of recently identified HLA-C-restricted and well-studied HLA-B-restricted CMV epitopes was part of the study. CMV infection and matching HLA type were both indicated by public TCR beta signatures.

General observations from the study: Clonotypes of TCR beta that were HLA-C-restricted and CMV-specific dominated the ex vivo response. Cumulative frequency of public TCR beta families picked out carriers of CMV plus the relevant HLA.

The sequencing here drew on cultured PBMCs, taken from culture after CMV antigen stimulation. This chain connects TRBV4-1 to TRBJ1-6; weak D call: TRBD1 (5 bases). This sequence originates from a human donor in good health (CMV status not recorded). Some clones in this sample may be carry-over from other donors' samples. CDR3 in amino acids: CASSQDLGRVGDSSPLHF. The DNA of the CDR3 is TGTGCCAGCAGCCAAGATCTGGGCAGGGTAGGGGATTCTTCACCCCTCCACTTT.